The 5 T cell receptor beta chains reported below all come from one sample, sequenced in a study of long-term antiretroviral therapy in people with HIV. The assay used was immunoSEQ (version v3.0), run at survey level. Some clones are missing from TCRdb's copy, which holds only in-frame ones; the method was immunoSEQ multiplex PCR. The table includes 25,000 to 30,000 clones, 79% detected once. Sequenced here: unsorted PBMCs, sampled 2.1 years after starting antiretroviral therapy. All receptors come from a man aged 25 to 40 with HIV.

This clone appeared a single time. The chain is built from TRBV28 and TRBJ1-5; 8 bases line up with TRBD1. The CDR3 is 15 amino acids. Germline loops: CDR1 MDHEN, CDR2 SYDVKM. Trimming took 6 bases from V and 5 from J; bases not matched to a gene: 9. This CDR3 is CASSSPSGGDQPQHF. The CDR3 DNA reads TGTGCCAGCAGCTCCCCTTCAGGGGGCGATCAGCCCCAGCATTTT.

J is TRBJ2-1 and V is TRBV6-1; 9 nucleotides line up with TRBD2. The V gene's germline CDR1 is MNHNS and CDR2 SASEGT. The CDR3 extends over 15 amino acids. The CDR3 sequence: CASGLGRGGINEQFF. The DNA of the CDR3 is TGTGCGTCAGGGTTGGGGCGGGGGGGCATCAATGAGCAGTTCTTC.

The chain recombines TRBV6-5 with TRBJ1-2; D is uncertain. The V gene's germline CDR1 is MNHEY and CDR2 SVGAGI. V was trimmed by 4 bases and J by 2 bases, leaving 11 bases between them. This CDR3 spans 14 amino acids. As DNA, the CDR3 is TGTGCCAGCAGTTCAGGAGCATTAAACTATGGCTACACCTTC. The encoded protein is CASSSGALNYGYTF.

The chain uses TRBV4-2 and TRBJ1-2; D remains unclear. Germline lookup yields CDR1 LGHNA and CDR2 YNFKEQ. CDR3 length equals 13 residues. Trimming left V 1 base short and J 4 bases short, with 7 bases between. CDR3 loop: CASSQGNSYGYTF. DNA for the CDR3: TGTGCCAGCAGCCAAGGAAACAGCTATGGCTACACCTTC.

CDR3 region: CASDTGERIQETQYF. In nucleotides, the CDR3 is TGTGCCAGTGATACAGGGGAGAGGATCCAAGAGACCCAGTACTTC. V and J are TRBV28 and TRBJ2-5, with TRBD1 matching over 7 bases. The V gene end was trimmed by 9 bases and the J gene end by 1 base; junction bases not matched to a gene: 11. CDR3 length: 15 amino acids. CDR1 MDHEN and CDR2 SYDVKM come from the germline V gene.